These 16 T cell receptor beta chains originate from one sample sequenced in a study of T cells in Graves' hyperthyroidism and ophthalmopathy. RNA transcripts provided the source from which TCR beta CDR3 regions were amplified. TCR CDR3 underwent first-round RT-PCR with the HTBI primer set. One entry per CDR3 protein results from TCRdb running MiXCR on the multiplex PCR reads. The sample lists roughly 110,000 distinct CDR3 sequences, around a sixth occurring once. The sample comprised blood. The source is a woman aged 50 to 60 with Graves' hyperthyroidism.

In its sample, this clonotype was seen a few times. The chain joins TRBV19 to TRBJ2-5, with TRBD2 matching 8 bases. V trimming: 3 bases; J trimming: 2 bases; junction bases outside the gene matches: 5. Germline CDR1 is LNHDA and CDR2 is SQIVND (reference sequence). CDR3 length: 15 residues. Written as DNA, the CDR3 is TGTGCCAGTAGTATTAGAACGGGAGGGCAAGAGACCCAGTACTTC. Amino acids: CASSIRTGGQETQYF.

This clonotype was observed at least ten times. V and J are TRBV29-1 and TRBJ1-1, with TRBD1 identical over 9 bases. The V segment lost 7 bases and the J segment 1 base; nucleotides outside the gene matches: 7. Germline V lookup: CDR1 SQVTM, CDR2 ANQGSEA. The CDR3 totals 14 residues. CDR3 in DNA: TGCAGCGCCAAGGACAGGGGCCCGAACACTGAAGCTTTCTTT. This encodes CSAKDRGPNTEAFF.

The table lists this clonotype with many counts. The chain couples TRBV11-2 to TRBJ2-3; no definite D call. V was trimmed by 2 bases and J by 4 bases, leaving 4 bases between them. The CDR3 has 12 amino acids. From germline, CDR1 is SGHAT and CDR2 FQNNGV. CDR3 nucleotides: TGTGCCAGCAGCTTAACAGCAGATACGCAGTATTTT. It is translated as CASSLTADTQYF.

This clonotype was detected many times. The rearrangement uses TRBV7-8 and TRBJ2-7; TRBD1 agrees at 7 bases. Germline values: CDR1 SGHVS, CDR2 FQNEAQ. Unmatched junction bases numbered 5, after V lost 2 bases and J lost 4 bases. This CDR3 is 14 amino acids long. In DNA form, the CDR3 reads TGTGCCAGCAGCTTAAGGAGACAGGGATACGAGCAGTACTTC. Amino acid sequence: CASSLRRQGYEQYF.

This clonotype was counted many times. CDR3 protein: CASSLGAILSTDTQYF. The CDR3 DNA is TGTGCCAGCAGTTTGGGGGCTATACTTAGCACAGATACGCAGTATTTT. The chain joins TRBV27 to TRBJ2-3; TRBD1 might be the D (6 bases). Trimming removed 3 bases from V and 0 bases from J, with 13 bases in between. The CDR3 extends over 16 amino acids. The germline gives CDR1 MNHEY, CDR2 SMNVEV (reference sequence).

This clonotype was recorded many times. V gene TRBV2 combines with J gene TRBJ2-1; D possibly corresponds to TRBD2 (6 bases). CDR3 length: 13 amino acids. V was clipped by 6 bases and J by 7 bases, with 13 bases between them. Germline V CDR1 and CDR2: SNHLY, FYNNEI. The CDR3 here is CASSRAEGNEQFF. The CDR3 nucleotides are TGTGCCAGCAGCCGGGCGGAGGGGAATGAGCAGTTCTTC.

This chain uses TRBV7-2 with TRBJ2-2, with D tentatively TRBD1 or TRBD2 (5 bases each). The V gene lost 6 bases and the J gene lost 6 bases, with 17 bases spanning the gap. In germline, CDR1 is SGHTA, CDR2 FQGNSA. This CDR3 region has 15 residues. CDR3 in amino acids: CASRQGTGGSGELFF. DNA of the CDR3: TGTGCCAGCAGACAAGGGACCGGCGGGTCCGGGGAGCTGTTTTTT.

This clonotype appeared many times. The CDR3 loop reads CSAGRQGRAGELFF. DNA for the CDR3: TGCAGTGCGGGTAGACAGGGGCGGGCCGGGGAGCTGTTTTTT. This chain uses TRBV20-1 with TRBJ2-2; 8 bases are shared with TRBD1. The CDR3 spans 14 residues. Germline assignment: CDR1 DFQATT and CDR2 SNEGSKA (reference sequence). The J segment lost 6 bases and the V segment lost 6 bases, leaving 9 bases of the junction unmatched.

The rearrangement links TRBV6-1 to TRBJ2-2; D not certain. This CDR3 has 15 amino acids. Germline CDR1 and CDR2: MNHNS and SASEGT. V lost 7 bases and J lost 0, with 12 bases in between. The CDR3 DNA follows: TGTGCCAGCATCCTCGGCACCTCGAACACCGGGGAGCTGTTTTTT. Translation: CASILGTSNTGELFF.

The chain recombines TRBV19 with TRBJ2-1; the match to TRBD2 covers 11 bases. Germline lookup yields CDR1 LNHDA and CDR2 SQIVND (reference sequence). V was clipped by 1 base and J by 5 bases; unmatched bases: 1. The CDR3 runs to 15 residues. The CDR3 DNA reads as TGTGCCAGTAGTATAGGACTAGCGGGAAACAATGAGCAGTTCTTC. Residues: CASSIGLAGNNEQFF.

In this sample, this clonotype turned up many times. This chain uses TRBV27 with TRBJ1-5, with D uncertain. Germline V gene data show CDR1 as MNHEY and CDR2 as SMNVEV (reference sequence). V gave up 8 bases and J gave up 5 bases, with 13 bases separating them. This CDR3 is built from 13 residues. The CDR3 reads CASAAGRHQPQHF. The CDR3 DNA reads TGTGCCAGCGCTGCCGGCCGACATCAGCCCCAGCATTTT.

This clonotype was seen many times. This rearrangement joins TRBV6-1 to TRBJ2-3; 7 bases match TRBD1. Germline CDR1 MNHNS, CDR2 SASEGT. The J segment lost 0 bases and the V segment lost 6 bases, leaving 6 bases of the junction unmatched. The CDR3 covers 15 residues. For the CDR3, the DNA is TGTGCCAGCAGATATGACAGGGTCAGCACAGATACGCAGTATTTT. Its translation: CASRYDRVSTDTQYF.

The chain recombines TRBV29-1 with TRBJ1-1; a possible D gene is TRBD1 (5 bases). Germline lookup yields CDR1 SQVTM and CDR2 ANQGSEA. This CDR3 is built from 15 residues. V lost 3 bases and J lost 5, with 19 bases in between. The CDR3 nucleotides read TGCAGCGTTGAGGGTACGGCCTTTGGGGGGACTGAAGCTTTCTTT. It specifies CSVEGTAFGGTEAFF.

This clonotype appeared many times. The rearrangement links TRBV24-1 to TRBJ2-1; possible D gene TRBD2, 6 bases. V lost 3 bases to trimming and J lost 8 bases, with 16 bases between them. CDR1 and CDR2 from the germline V gene are KGHDR and SFDVKD. The CDR3 has 15 residues. CDR3 nucleotide sequence: TGTGCCACCAGTGATCTCCGGGGGATGGCATATGAGCAGTTCTTC. Protein sequence: CATSDLRGMAYEQFF.

Many counts were recorded for this clonotype. The rearrangement uses TRBV18 and TRBJ1-5, with 7 bases fitting TRBD1. Germline V gene data show CDR1 as KGHSH and CDR2 as LQKENI. The CDR3 extends over 14 amino acids. Losses at the gene ends were 6 bases for V and 4 bases for J; bases not matched to a gene: 6. CDR3 region: CASSPTGINQPQHF. DNA of the CDR3: TGTGCCAGCTCCCCGACAGGGATTAATCAGCCCCAGCATTTT.

The chain combines TRBV15 with TRBJ1-5; a weak D match, TRBD1 (6 bases). Germline CDR1 reads LNHNV; CDR2 reads YYDKDF (reference sequence). The germline V and J ends were trimmed by 0 bases and 6 bases, with 12 bases remaining between them. The CDR3 runs to 15 residues. The CDR3 here is CATSRDLGAGQPQHF. In DNA, the CDR3 is TGTGCCACCAGCAGAGATTTGGGGGCCGGTCAGCCCCAGCATTTT. The whole variable domain, remainder taken from reference TRBV15 and TRBJ1-5, is DAMVIQNPRYQVTQFGKPVTLSCSQTLNHNVMYWYQQKSSQAPKLLFHYYDKDFNNEADTPDNFQSRRPNTSFCFLDIRSPGLGDTAMYLCATSRDLGAGQPQHFGDGTRLSIL.